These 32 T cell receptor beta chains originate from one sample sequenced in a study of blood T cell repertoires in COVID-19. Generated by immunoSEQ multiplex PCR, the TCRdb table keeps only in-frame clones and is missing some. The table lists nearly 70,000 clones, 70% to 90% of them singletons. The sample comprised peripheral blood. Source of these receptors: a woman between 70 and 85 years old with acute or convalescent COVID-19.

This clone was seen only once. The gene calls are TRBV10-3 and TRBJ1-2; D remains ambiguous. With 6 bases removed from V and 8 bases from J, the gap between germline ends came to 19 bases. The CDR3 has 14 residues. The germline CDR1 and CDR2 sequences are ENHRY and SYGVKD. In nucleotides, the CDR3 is TGTGCCATCAGAAGCGACGAGGGCGACCAGGGCTACACCTTC. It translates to CAIRSDEGDQGYTF.

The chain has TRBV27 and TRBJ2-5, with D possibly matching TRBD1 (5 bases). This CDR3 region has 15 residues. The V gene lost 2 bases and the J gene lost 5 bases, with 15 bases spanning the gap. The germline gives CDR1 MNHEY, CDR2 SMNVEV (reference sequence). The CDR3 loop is CASSLRGMVGETQYF. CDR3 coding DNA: TGTGCCAGCAGTTTAAGGGGAATGGTAGGGGAGACCCAGTACTTC.

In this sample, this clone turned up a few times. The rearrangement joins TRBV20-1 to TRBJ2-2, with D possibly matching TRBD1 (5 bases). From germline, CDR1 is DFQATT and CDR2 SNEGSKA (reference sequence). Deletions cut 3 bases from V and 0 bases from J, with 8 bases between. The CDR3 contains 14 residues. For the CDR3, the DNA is TGCAGTGCTAGTGCAGGGACGAACACCGGGGAGCTGTTTTTT. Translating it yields CSASAGTNTGELFF.

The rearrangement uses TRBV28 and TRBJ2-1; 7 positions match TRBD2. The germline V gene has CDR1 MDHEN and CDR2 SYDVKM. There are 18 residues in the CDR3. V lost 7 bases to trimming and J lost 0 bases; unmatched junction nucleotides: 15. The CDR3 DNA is TGTGCCAGCAACCGGGCTAGCGGTACAAGGAGCTCCTACAATGAGCAGTTCTTC. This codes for CASNRASGTRSSYNEQFF. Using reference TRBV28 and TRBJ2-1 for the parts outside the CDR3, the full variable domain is DVKVTQSSRYLVKRTGEKVFLECVQDMDHENMFWYRQDPGLGLRLIYFSYDVKMKEKGDIPEGYSVSREKKERFSLILESASTNQTSMYLCASNRASGTRSSYNEQFFGPGTRLTVL.

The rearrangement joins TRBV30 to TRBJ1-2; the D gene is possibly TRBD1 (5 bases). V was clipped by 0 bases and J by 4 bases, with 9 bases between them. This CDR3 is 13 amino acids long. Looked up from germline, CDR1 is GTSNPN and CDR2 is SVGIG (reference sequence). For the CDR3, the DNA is TGTGCCTGGAGTGTGCAGGGAGGCTATGGCTACACCTTC. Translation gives CAWSVQGGYGYTF.

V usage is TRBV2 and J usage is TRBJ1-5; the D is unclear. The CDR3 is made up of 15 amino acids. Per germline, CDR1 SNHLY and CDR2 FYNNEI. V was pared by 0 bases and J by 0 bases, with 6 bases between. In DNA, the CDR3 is TGTGCCAGCAGTGAAGCCAGTATTAGCAATCAGCCCCAGCATTTT. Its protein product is CASSEASISNQPQHF. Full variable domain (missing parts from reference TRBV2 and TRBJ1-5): EPEVTQTPSHQVTQMGQEVILRCVPISNHLYFYWYRQILGQKVEFLVSFYNNEISEKSEIFDDQFSVERPDGSNFTLKIRSTKLEDSAMYFCASSEASISNQPQHFGDGTRLSIL.

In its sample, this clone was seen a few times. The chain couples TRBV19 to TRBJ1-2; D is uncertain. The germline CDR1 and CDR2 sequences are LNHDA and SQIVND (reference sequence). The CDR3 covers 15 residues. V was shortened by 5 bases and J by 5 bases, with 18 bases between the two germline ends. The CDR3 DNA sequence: TGTGCCAGTAGTTCTCTATCTAGGACGGGGTATGGCTACACCTTC. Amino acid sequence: CASSSLSRTGYGYTF.

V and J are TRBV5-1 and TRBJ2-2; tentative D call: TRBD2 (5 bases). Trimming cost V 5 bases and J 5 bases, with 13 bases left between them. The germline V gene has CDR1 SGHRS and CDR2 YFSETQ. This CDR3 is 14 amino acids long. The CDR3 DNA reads TGCGCCAGCAGGTTTGAGGGCGGGACCGGGGAGCTGTTTTTT. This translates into CASRFEGGTGELFF.

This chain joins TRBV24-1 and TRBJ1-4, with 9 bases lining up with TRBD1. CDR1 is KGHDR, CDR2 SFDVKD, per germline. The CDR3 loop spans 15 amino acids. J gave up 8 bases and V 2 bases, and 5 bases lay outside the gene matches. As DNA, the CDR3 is TGTGCCACCAGTGATTCGGGACAGGGTGGGGAAAAACTGTTTTTT. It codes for CATSDSGQGGEKLFF.

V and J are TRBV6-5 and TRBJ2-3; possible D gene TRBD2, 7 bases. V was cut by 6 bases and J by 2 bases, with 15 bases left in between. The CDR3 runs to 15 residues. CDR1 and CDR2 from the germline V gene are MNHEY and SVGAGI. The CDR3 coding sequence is TGTGCCAGCAGGGAGGGGGGGGGCTACACAGATACGCAGTATTTT. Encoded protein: CASREGGGYTDTQYF.

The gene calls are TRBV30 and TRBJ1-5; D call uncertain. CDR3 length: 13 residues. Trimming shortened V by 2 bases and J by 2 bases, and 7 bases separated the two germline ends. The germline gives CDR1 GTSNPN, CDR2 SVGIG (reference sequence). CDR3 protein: CAWSTQGNQPQHF. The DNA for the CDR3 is TGTGCCTGGAGTACCCAGGGCAATCAGCCCCAGCATTTT.

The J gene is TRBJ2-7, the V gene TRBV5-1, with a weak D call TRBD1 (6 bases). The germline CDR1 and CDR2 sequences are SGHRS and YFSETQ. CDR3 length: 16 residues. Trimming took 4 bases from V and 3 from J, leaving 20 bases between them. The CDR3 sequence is CASSRSTGTMNYEQYF. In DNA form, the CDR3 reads TGCGCCAGCAGCAGATCGACAGGCACAATGAACTACGAGCAGTACTTC.

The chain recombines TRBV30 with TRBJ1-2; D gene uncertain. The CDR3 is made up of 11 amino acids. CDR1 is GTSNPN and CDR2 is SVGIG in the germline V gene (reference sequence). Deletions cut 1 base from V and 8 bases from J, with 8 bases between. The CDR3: CAWSGREGYTF. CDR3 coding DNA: TGTGCCTGGAGTGGAAGAGAAGGCTACACCTTC.

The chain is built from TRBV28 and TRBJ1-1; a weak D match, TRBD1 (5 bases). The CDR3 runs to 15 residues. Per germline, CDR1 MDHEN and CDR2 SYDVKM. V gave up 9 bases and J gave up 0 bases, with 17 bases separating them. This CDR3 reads CASSSEGRVNTEAFF. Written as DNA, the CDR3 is TGTGCCAGTTCGTCAGAGGGGAGGGTGAACACTGAAGCTTTCTTT.

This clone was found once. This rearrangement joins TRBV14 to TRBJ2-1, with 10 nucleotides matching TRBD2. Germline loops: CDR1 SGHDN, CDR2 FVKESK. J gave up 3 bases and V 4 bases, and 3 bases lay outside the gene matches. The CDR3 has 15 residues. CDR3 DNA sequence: TGTGCCAGCAGCCCCACTAGCGGGATCTACAATGAGCAGTTCTTC. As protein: CASSPTSGIYNEQFF. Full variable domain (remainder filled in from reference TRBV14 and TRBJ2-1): EAGVTQFPSHSVIEKGQTVTLRCDPISGHDNLYWYRRVMGKEIKFLLHFVKESKQDESGMPNNRFLAERTGGTYSTLKVQPAELEDSGVYFCASSPTSGIYNEQFFGPGTRLTVL.

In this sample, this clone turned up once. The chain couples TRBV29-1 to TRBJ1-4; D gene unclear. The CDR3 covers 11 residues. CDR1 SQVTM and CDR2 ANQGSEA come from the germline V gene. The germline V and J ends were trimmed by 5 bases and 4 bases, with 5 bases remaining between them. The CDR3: CSVRSNEKLFF. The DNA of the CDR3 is TGCAGCGTTAGGAGTAATGAAAAACTGTTTTTT. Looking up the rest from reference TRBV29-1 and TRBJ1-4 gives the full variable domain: SAVISQKPSRDICQRGTSLTIQCQVDSQVTMMFWYRQQPGQSLTLIATANQGSEATYESGFVIDKFPISRPNLTFSTLTVSNMSPEDSSIYLCSVRSNEKLFFGSGTQLSVL.

In nucleotides, the CDR3 is TGTGCCAGCACTCGGGCGGGAGGGCCCAATGAGCAGTTCTTC. It translates to CASTRAGGPNEQFF. The V and J genes are TRBV27 and TRBJ2-1; 9 bases match TRBD2. Germline values: CDR1 MNHEY, CDR2 SMNVEV (reference sequence). The CDR3 is 14 amino acids. With V trimmed by 7 bases and J by 6 bases, 7 bases remained unmatched.

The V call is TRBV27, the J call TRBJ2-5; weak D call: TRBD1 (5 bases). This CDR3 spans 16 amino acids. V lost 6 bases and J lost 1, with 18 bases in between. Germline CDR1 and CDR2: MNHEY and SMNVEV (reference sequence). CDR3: CASRTALGRAQETQYF. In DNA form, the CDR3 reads TGTGCCAGCAGGACGGCTCTGGGCAGGGCCCAAGAGACCCAGTACTTC.

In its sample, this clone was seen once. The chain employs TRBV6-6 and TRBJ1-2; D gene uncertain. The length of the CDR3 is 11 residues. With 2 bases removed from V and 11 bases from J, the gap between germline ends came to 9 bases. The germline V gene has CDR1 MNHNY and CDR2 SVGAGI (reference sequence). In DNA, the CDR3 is TGTGCCAGCAGTTACGGAGGCGGGTACACCTTC. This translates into CASSYGGGYTF.

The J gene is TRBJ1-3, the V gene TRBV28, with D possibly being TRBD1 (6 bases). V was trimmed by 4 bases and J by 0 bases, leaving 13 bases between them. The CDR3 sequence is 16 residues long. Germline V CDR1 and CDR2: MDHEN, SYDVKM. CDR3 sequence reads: CASSSPGGISGNTIYF. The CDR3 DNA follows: TGTGCCAGCAGTTCCCCGGGGGGCATCTCTGGAAACACCATATATTTT.

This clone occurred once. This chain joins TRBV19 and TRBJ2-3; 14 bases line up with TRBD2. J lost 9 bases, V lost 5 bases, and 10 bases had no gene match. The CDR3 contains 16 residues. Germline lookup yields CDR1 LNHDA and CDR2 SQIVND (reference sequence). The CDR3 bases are TGTGCCAGTAGTCATCCCGGACTAGCGGGGGGTTTGACGCAGTATTTT. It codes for CASSHPGLAGGLTQYF.

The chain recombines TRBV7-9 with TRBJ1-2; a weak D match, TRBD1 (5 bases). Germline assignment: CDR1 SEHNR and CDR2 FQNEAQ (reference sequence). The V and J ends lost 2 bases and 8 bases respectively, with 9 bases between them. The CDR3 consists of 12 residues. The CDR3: CASSLWGDGYTF. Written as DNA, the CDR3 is TGTGCCAGCAGCTTATGGGGGGACGGCTACACCTTC.

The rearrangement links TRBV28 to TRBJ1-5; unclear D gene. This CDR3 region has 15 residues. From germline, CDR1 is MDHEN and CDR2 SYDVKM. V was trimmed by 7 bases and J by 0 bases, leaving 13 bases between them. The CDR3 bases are TGTGCCAGCACCCAACGACTGAATAGCAATCAGCCCCAGCATTTT. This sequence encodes CASTQRLNSNQPQHF.

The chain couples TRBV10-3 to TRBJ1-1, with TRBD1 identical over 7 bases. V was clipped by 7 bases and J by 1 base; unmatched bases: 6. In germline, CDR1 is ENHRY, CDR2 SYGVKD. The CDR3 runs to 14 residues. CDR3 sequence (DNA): TGTGCCATCAAACAACAGGGGCCGAACACTGAAGCTTTCTTT. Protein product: CAIKQQGPNTEAFF.

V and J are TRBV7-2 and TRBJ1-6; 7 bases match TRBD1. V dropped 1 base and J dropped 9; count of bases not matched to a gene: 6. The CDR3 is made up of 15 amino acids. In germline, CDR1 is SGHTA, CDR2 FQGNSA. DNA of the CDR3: TGTGCCAGCAGCTTAGGGGACAGCAAAGGTTCACCCCTCCACTTT. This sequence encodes CASSLGDSKGSPLHF.

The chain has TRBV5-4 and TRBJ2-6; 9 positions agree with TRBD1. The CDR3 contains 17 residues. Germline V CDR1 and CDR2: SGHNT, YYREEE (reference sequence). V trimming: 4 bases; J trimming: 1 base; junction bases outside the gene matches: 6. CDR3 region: CASSPGTGRSGANVLTF. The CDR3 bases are TGTGCCAGCAGCCCGGGGACAGGGAGGTCTGGGGCCAACGTCCTGACTTTC.

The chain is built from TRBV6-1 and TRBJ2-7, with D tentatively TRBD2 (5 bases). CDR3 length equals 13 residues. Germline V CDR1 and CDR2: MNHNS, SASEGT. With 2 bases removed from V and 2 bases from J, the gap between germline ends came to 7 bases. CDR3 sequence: CASSETAAYEQYF. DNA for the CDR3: TGTGCCAGCAGTGAAACAGCGGCCTACGAGCAGTACTTC.

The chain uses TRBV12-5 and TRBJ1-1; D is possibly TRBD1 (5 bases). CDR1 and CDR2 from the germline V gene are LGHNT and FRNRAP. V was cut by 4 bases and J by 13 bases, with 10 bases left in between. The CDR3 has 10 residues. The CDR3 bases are TGTGCTAGTGGTTCCCCGGGGGGTTTCTTT. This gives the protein CASGSPGGFF. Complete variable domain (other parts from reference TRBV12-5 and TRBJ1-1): DARVTQTPRHKVTEMGQEVTMRCQPILGHNTVFWYRQTMMQGLELLAYFRNRAPLDDSGMPKDRFSAEMPDATLATLKIQPSEPRDSAVYFCASGSPGGFFGQGTRLTVV.

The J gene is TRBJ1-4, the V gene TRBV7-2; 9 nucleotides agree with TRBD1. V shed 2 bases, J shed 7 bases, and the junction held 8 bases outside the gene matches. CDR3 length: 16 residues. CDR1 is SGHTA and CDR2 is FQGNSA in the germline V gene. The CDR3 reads CASSLIWGQGGEKLFF. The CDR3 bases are TGTGCCAGCAGCTTAATTTGGGGACAGGGCGGTGAAAAACTGTTTTTT.

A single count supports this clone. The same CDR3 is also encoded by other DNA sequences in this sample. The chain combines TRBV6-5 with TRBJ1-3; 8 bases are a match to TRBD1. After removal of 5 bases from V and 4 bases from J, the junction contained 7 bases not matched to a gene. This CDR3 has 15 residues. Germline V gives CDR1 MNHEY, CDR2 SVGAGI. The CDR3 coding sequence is TGTGCCAGCAGTCTGACCAGGGGGCCCGGAAACACCATATATTTT. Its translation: CASSLTRGPGNTIYF.

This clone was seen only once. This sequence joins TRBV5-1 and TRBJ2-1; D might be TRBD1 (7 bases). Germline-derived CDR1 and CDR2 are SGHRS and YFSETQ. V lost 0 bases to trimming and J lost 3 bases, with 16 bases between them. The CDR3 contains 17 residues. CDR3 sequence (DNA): TGCGCCAGCAGCTTGGGGGGACTGACAGGGAACTACAATGAGCAGTTCTTC. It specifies CASSLGGLTGNYNEQFF.

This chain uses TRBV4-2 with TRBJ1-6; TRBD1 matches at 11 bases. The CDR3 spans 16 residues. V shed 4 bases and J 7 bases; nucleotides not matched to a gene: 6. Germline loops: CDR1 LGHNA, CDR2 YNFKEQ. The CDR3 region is CASSPWTGGTNSPLHF. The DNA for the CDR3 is TGTGCCAGCAGCCCCTGGACAGGGGGCACGAATTCACCCCTCCACTTT.